This T cell receptor (beta chain) is from a study of response to subunit inactivated influenza vaccine. Study results and caveats: After each seasonal influenza vaccination, few new T cells are recruited, the authors suggested.

TCRdb reprocessed the RT-PCR reads via MiXCR and lists one record per CDR3 protein. The data contain under 800,000 distinct CDR3 sequences, around 14% of them singletons. This clonotype was counted between two and nine times. Its antigen is unknown. Germline assignment: CDR1 LGHNA and CDR2 YNFKEQ. The CDR3 loop spans 13 amino acids. V was pared by 2 bases and J by 3 bases, with 8 bases between. The receptor was derived from a man between 45 and 60 years old who received an inactivated influenza vaccine. This material consisted of PBMCs from blood, taken 14 to 15 days before vaccination. The chain uses TRBV4-2 and TRBJ2-7, with D unclear. The CDR3 is CASSQPDGYEQYF. Here the CDR3 DNA reads TGTGCCAGCAGCCAACCGGACGGCTACGAGCAGTACTTC.